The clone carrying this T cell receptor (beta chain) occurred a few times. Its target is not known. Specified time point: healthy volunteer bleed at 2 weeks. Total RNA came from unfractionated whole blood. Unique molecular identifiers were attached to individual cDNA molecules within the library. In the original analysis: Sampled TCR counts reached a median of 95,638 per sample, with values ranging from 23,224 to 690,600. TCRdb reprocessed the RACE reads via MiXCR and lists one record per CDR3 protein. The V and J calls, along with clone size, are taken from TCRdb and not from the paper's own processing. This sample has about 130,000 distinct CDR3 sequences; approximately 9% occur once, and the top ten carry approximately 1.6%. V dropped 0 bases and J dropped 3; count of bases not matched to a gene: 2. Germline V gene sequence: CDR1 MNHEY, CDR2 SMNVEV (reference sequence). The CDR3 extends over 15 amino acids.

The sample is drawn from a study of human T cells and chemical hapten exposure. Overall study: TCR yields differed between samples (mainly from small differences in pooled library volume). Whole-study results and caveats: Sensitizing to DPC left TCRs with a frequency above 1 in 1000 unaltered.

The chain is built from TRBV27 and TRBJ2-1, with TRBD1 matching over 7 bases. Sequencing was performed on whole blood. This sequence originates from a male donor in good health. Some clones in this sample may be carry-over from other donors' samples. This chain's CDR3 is CASSLSGGDYNEQFF. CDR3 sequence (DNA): TGTGCCAGCAGTTTATCAGGGGGCGACTACAATGAGCAGTTCTTC.